Listed below are T cell receptor beta chains from one sample, sequenced in a study of regulatory T cells in long-lasting Graves disease. TCRdb re-analysed the multiplex PCR reads in MiXCR, keeping a single row per CDR3 protein. This table holds approximately 500,000 distinct CDR3 sequences, about a fifth found once. The sample consisted of peripheral blood mononuclear cells (PBMCs), taken when the disease was refractory, from a patient treated with antithyroid drugs. Every receptor here comes from a female donor with Graves disease. The CDR3 runs from the conserved cysteine through the conserved F or W. A D gene is named only where the DNA matches it firmly. Only some rows state a clone size, as once, few, many or a class for expanded clones.

cdr3_nt cdr3_aa d_call v_call clone_size j_call
TGTGCCAGCATCTCCGGACAGGGAACAGATACGCAGTATTTT CASISGQGTDTQYF TRBD1 TRBV27 few TRBJ2-3
TGTGCCAGCAGCTTATTTCGCTCCTACAATGAGCAGTTCTTC CASSLFRSYNEQFF . TRBV7-9 . TRBJ2-1
TGCAGTGGAAAGACACCTGGGACAGAAAAACTGTTTTTT CSGKTPGTEKLFF . TRBV20-1 many TRBJ1-4
TGTGCCAGCAGTCCCAATCCGGGGTCCCCCTCTGGAAACACCATATATTTT CASSPNPGSPSGNTIYF . TRBV28 many TRBJ1-3
TGCAGTGCTCTGTCGGAGCACCACTATGGCTACACCTTC CSALSEHHYGYTF . TRBV20-1 once TRBJ1-2
TGCAGTGCCCGGATGGCAGGGGGGGTTGAAAAACTGTTTTTT CSARMAGGVEKLFF TRBD1 TRBV20-1 few TRBJ1-4
TGTGCCAGCAGCTTAGGTCCAGGGCCGTTCTTC CASSLGPGPFF . TRBV11-2 . TRBJ2-5
TGCGCCAGCAGAGGCCAAGACACCGGGGAGCTGTTTTTT CASRGQDTGELFF . TRBV5-1 many TRBJ2-2
TGTGCCTGCCGGGACAGGGGTTTTGACTATGGCTACACCTTC CACRDRGFDYGYTF TRBD1 TRBV11-2 many TRBJ1-2
TGTGCCAGCAGTTACTCGATGGTCGGGAAATTTGAAGCTTTCTTT CASSYSMVGKFEAFF . TRBV6-5 . TRBJ1-1
TGTGCCAGCAGTCCCTGGAGTTCCCGGCAGCCCCAGCATTTT CASSPWSSRQPQHF . TRBV27 many TRBJ1-5
TGCAGCGTTGAAGAGGTAGTGGGGGGCGAGCAGTACTTC CSVEEVVGGEQYF . TRBV29-1 many TRBJ2-7
TGTGCCAGCAGTTCACGCGTCTTGGGACTAGCGGGAGGGCCGGGCACAGATACGCAGTATTTT CASSSRVLGLAGGPGTDTQYF TRBD2 TRBV28 . TRBJ2-3
TGTGCCAGTAGTATACAGTCGAGCGGGAACACCGGGGAGCTGTTTTTT CASSIQSSGNTGELFF . TRBV19 few TRBJ2-2
TGCAGTGCTGGCCGGGACAGTGATCGAGAGCAGTACTTC CSAGRDSDREQYF TRBD1 TRBV20-1 . TRBJ2-7
TGTGCCAGCAGCCCTGTTGGAAATGAAAAACTGTTTTTT CASSPVGNEKLFF . TRBV6-1 few TRBJ1-4
TGTGCCACTTCGGACGGGGTTGCCCACGAGCAGTACTTC CATSDGVAHEQYF . TRBV7-9 . TRBJ2-7
TGTGCCAGCAGCCAAGATACTACCGGGGAGCTGTTTTTT CASSQDTTGELFF . TRBV3-1 . TRBJ2-2